The rows below give T cell receptor beta chains drawn from one sample of a study of cytomegalovirus exposure and HLA in healthy donors. The assay was immunoSEQ multiplex PCR, and TCRdb's table has in-frame clones only and misses some. Among about 170,000 clones, about two thirds were seen once, and the ten largest hold around 2.3%. The sample consisted of PBMCs. The receptors were gathered from a human donor in good health. Both conserved end residues are part of each CDR3. Each record gives: CDR3 DNA, CDR3 protein, clone size, V gene, J gene, D gene. The D gene is left open where the match is weak. A clone size is listed for some rows: how often the clone was seen (once, few, many), or a class if it is expanded.

TGTGCCAGCAGCTTGATTAGCGGGGGCTCAGATACGCAGTATTTT	CASSLISGGSDTQYF	.	TRBV5-6	TRBJ2-3	TRBD2
TGTGCCAGCAGCTCCCCGGGACAGCTTAATGAAAAACTGTTTTTT	CASSSPGQLNEKLFF	.	TRBV27	TRBJ1-4	TRBD1
TGTGCCAGCAGCTCACCCTCAGGGGCCTACGAGCAGTACTTC	CASSSPSGAYEQYF	.	TRBV7-9	TRBJ2-7	.
TGCGCCAGCAGCTTTGGACAGGGGGCGGGCGAGCAGTACTTC	CASSFGQGAGEQYF	.	TRBV5-1	TRBJ2-7	TRBD1
TGCGCCAGCAGCCAAGACCGCTCTGGAAACACCATATATTTT	CASSQDRSGNTIYF	.	TRBV4-3	TRBJ1-3	.
TGTGCCAGCCAAGCGGGGGGGACAGATACGCAGTATTTT	CASQAGGTDTQYF	once	TRBV6-5	TRBJ2-3	TRBD2
TGTGCCAGCAGTCCCCGGCGGCTAGCGGGCACAGATACGCAGTATTTT	CASSPRRLAGTDTQYF	.	TRBV11-2	TRBJ2-3	TRBD2
TGTGCCAGCAGCTTCTGGGACTCCCCGTACCAAGAGACCCAGTACTTC	CASSFWDSPYQETQYF	.	TRBV5-5	TRBJ2-5	.
TGTGCCAGCGGACAGACGAACACTGAAGCTTTCTTT	CASGQTNTEAFF	.	TRBV18	TRBJ1-1	.
TGTGCCAGTAGGGGGTGGGAGGGCAATCAGCCCCAGCATTTT	CASRGWEGNQPQHF	.	TRBV19	TRBJ1-5	.
TGTGCCAGCAGCTTAGGGCAGCAGCGGGGGGGAAAAGAGACCCAGTACTTC	CASSLGQQRGGKETQYF	.	TRBV11-3	TRBJ2-5	TRBD2
TGTGCCTGGAATTGCCTCACAGGGGGCTGTGAAGCTTTCTTT	CAWNCLTGGCEAFF	.	TRBV30	TRBJ1-1	TRBD1
TGTGCCAGCACCCGGACAGGTAGCACAGATACGCAGTATTTT	CASTRTGSTDTQYF	.	TRBV2	TRBJ2-3	TRBD1
TGTGCCAGCAGTTCAGGCACCGCCGGATACGAGCAGTACTTC	CASSSGTAGYEQYF	.	TRBV5-6	TRBJ2-7	.
TGTGCCAGCAGTTTAGGGGACAGTTTCTACGAGCAGTACTTC	CASSLGDSFYEQYF	once	TRBV6-1	TRBJ2-7	TRBD1
TGTGCCAGCAGCCCCCCGGGTAGGGGAAGTGGCAATCAGCCCCAGCATTTT	CASSPPGRGSGNQPQHF	.	TRBV7-3	TRBJ1-5	.
TGTGCCAGCAGCGGACTGGGGTTTAGGACCGCGAATGAGCAGTTCTTC	CASSGLGFRTANEQFF	.	TRBV7-9	TRBJ2-1	.
TGTGCCAGCAGCGACGGACTAGCGGGGGGGCAGGGGACCCAGTACTTC	CASSDGLAGGQGTQYF	.	TRBV2	TRBJ2-5	TRBD2
TGTGCCTCCAAGTCGGGACAGTCTAATGAAAAACTGTTTTTT	CASKSGQSNEKLFF	.	TRBV10-3	TRBJ1-4	TRBD1
TGCGCCAGCAGCTTGGCCCCAGGGGGCACTGAAGCTTTCTTT	CASSLAPGGTEAFF	.	TRBV5-1	TRBJ1-1	TRBD1
TGTGCCATCAGTGTGCAGGGATCTAATGAAAAACTGTTTTTT	CAISVQGSNEKLFF	few	TRBV10-3	TRBJ1-4	.
TGTGCCATCAATACAGACTCCTACGAGCAGTACTTC	CAINTDSYEQYF	.	TRBV10-3	TRBJ2-7	.
TGTGCCAGCAGCTTAAGGGGAGGCGGCTACGAGCAGTACTTC	CASSLRGGGYEQYF	.	TRBV7-3	TRBJ2-7	.
TGTGCCAGCAGCCAAGATTTCCGGACACTTAACAATCAGCCCCAGCATTTT	CASSQDFRTLNNQPQHF	.	TRBV4-2	TRBJ1-5	.
TGCGCCAGCAGGGACAGGGGTAACTATGGCTACACCTTC	CASRDRGNYGYTF	.	TRBV4-1	TRBJ1-2	TRBD1
TGTGCCTGGAGTACGACAGGGATCGGGGAGCTGTTTTTT	CAWSTTGIGELFF	.	TRBV30	TRBJ2-2	TRBD1
TGTGCCAGCAGCTTAAACCCCGCAGGGGATGGCTACACCTTC	CASSLNPAGDGYTF	few	TRBV7-3	TRBJ1-2	.
TGTGCCAGCAGCTTAATAGCGGGGGGGTACGAGCAGTACTTC	CASSLIAGGYEQYF	.	TRBV13	TRBJ2-7	TRBD2
TGTGCCAGCAGTGAAAGGGGAGGGGGTCAGCCCCAGCATTTT	CASSERGGGQPQHF	.	TRBV6-1	TRBJ1-5	.
TGTGCCAGCAGCTCAGATTTGCGGGGGGGCGGCGAGCAGTACTTC	CASSSDLRGGGEQYF	.	TRBV9	TRBJ2-7	TRBD2
TGTGCCAGCAGTCAGACAGGGAACACCGGGGAGCTGTTTTTT	CASSQTGNTGELFF	.	TRBV6-1	TRBJ2-2	.
TGTGCCAGCAGCCAAGAGGGTAGGGGACAAGGGGGAACTGAAGCTTTCTTT	CASSQEGRGQGGTEAFF	.	TRBV14	TRBJ1-1	.
TGTGCCAGTAGTATAGGGGAGGGGGTTAATGAGCAGTTCTTC	CASSIGEGVNEQFF	.	TRBV19	TRBJ2-1	.
TGTGCCAGCAGTTGGGTAGCGGCCCAGGAGACCCAGTACTTC	CASSWVAAQETQYF	.	TRBV2	TRBJ2-5	.
TGTGCCAGCAGTTACTCGGGCGGGAGAGGAGATTCACCCCTCCACTTT	CASSYSGGRGDSPLHF	.	TRBV6-6	TRBJ1-6	.